These 21 T cell receptor beta chains originate from one sample sequenced in a study of tissue T cells after allogeneic stem cell transplantation. This research-autopsy study prospectively enrolled adult allogeneic hematopoietic cell transplant recipients with steroid-refractory graft-versus-host disease. Method: immunoSEQ multiplex PCR; TCRdb's copy keeps in-frame clones and lacks some. The table records about 2,700 clones, approximately 61% of them present only once. The sequences come from descending colon tissue, collected at autopsy. All receptors derive from an older male patient with steroid-refractory graft-versus-host disease after an allogeneic stem cell transplant. Some T cells could come from the graft donor.

The chain uses TRBV7-9 and TRBJ2-2; the D call may be TRBD1 or TRBD2 (6 bases each). V shed 3 bases and J shed 0 bases, with 14 bases lying between them. The CDR3 consists of 17 residues. CDR1 and CDR2 from the germline V gene are SEHNR and FQNEAQ (reference sequence). CDR3 sequence: CASSFGGTRTNTGELFF. The CDR3 DNA follows: TGTGCCAGCAGCTTCGGAGGGACACGCACGAACACCGGGGAGCTGTTTTTT.

V is TRBV7-2 and J is TRBJ2-7; D is undetermined. The CDR3 is made up of 12 amino acids. Germline CDR1 SGHTA, CDR2 FQGNSA. V was pared by 5 bases and J by 6 bases, with 11 bases between. CDR3 residues: CASSLEVGEQYF. The CDR3 DNA is TGTGCCAGCAGCCTCGAGGTCGGCGAGCAGTACTTC. Based on the CDR3 plus reference TRBV7-2 and TRBJ2-7, the full variable domain is GAGVSQSPSNKVTEKGKDVELRCDPISGHTALYWYRQSLGQGLEFLIYFQGNSAPDKSGLPSDRFSAERTGGSVSTLTIQRTQQEDSAVYLCASSLEVGEQYFGPGTRLTVT.

The chain has TRBV7-2 and TRBJ2-7, with D hard to call. The CDR3 is 11 residues long. Trimming removed 8 bases from V and 1 base from J, with 6 bases in between. Per the germline V gene, CDR1 is SGHTA and CDR2 is FQGNSA. In DNA, the CDR3 is TGTGCCAGCGCCCAGTCCTACGAGCAGTACTTC. It specifies CASAQSYEQYF.

The chain employs TRBV4-2 and TRBJ2-1; 9 bases agree with TRBD2. In germline, CDR1 is LGHNA, CDR2 YNFKEQ. CDR3 length: 16 amino acids. After removal of 0 bases from V and 2 bases from J, the junction contained 2 bases not matched to a gene. The chain's CDR3 is CASSQDPSGAYNEQFF. DNA for the CDR3: TGTGCCAGCAGCCAAGACCCTAGCGGGGCCTACAATGAGCAGTTCTTC.

By share, this clone ranks as medium-sized. The chain has TRBV6-6 and TRBJ1-4, with D uncertain. Trimming stripped 2 bases from V and 4 bases from J, with 14 bases between. The germline V gene has CDR1 MNHNY and CDR2 SVGAGI (reference sequence). The CDR3 totals 16 residues. Written as DNA, the CDR3 is TGTGCCAGCAGTTACCGAGAGGGTGAAGATAATGAAAAACTGTTTTTT. As protein: CASSYREGEDNEKLFF.

The chain is built from TRBV19 and TRBJ1-5, with TRBD1 as a possible D gene (5 bases). The germline V gene has CDR1 LNHDA and CDR2 SQIVND (reference sequence). V dropped 5 bases and J dropped 0 bases, with 14 bases sitting between them. The CDR3 is made up of 16 amino acids. The CDR3 DNA reads TGTGCCAGTAGTGCCTTACAGGTCTTTAGCAATCAGCCCCAGCATTTT. Protein sequence: CASSALQVFSNQPQHF.

Judged by abundance, this clone is medium-sized (0.01 to 0.1%). The rearrangement links TRBV5-8 to TRBJ1-2; D is undetermined. The germline gives CDR1 SGHTS, CDR2 YDEGEE. V lost 1 base to trimming and J lost 4 bases, with 5 bases between them. There are 12 residues in the CDR3. The CDR3 DNA reads TGTGCCAGCAGCTTGAGCAGCTATGGCTACACCTTC. Translation gives CASSLSSYGYTF. Drawing the rest from reference TRBV5-8 and TRBJ1-2, the complete variable domain is EAGVTQSPTHLIKTRGQQATLRCSPISGHTSVYWYQQALGLGLQFLLWYDEGEERNRGNFPPRFSGRQFPNYSSELNVNALELEDSALYLCASSLSSYGYTFGSGTRLTVV.

V usage is TRBV5-6 and J usage is TRBJ1-3; D perhaps matches TRBD1 (6 bases). V dropped 1 base and J dropped 4 bases, with 9 bases sitting between them. CDR3 length: 14 residues. CDR1 is SGHDT, CDR2 YYEEEE, per germline. This chain's CDR3 is CASSLTGFGNTIYF. As DNA, the CDR3 is TGTGCCAGCAGCTTGACAGGGTTCGGAAACACCATATATTTT.

The rearrangement joins TRBV5-6 to TRBJ1-5, with a weak D call TRBD1 (5 bases). Trimming shortened V by 7 bases and J by 6 bases, and 14 bases separated the two germline ends. CDR1 and CDR2 from the germline V gene are SGHDT and YYEEEE. This CDR3 spans 13 amino acids. CDR3 sequence reads: CASSGRAGQPQHF. The CDR3, as DNA: TGTGCCAGCTCCGGCAGGGCGGGTCAGCCCCAGCATTTT.

This clone was counted a few times. This sequence joins TRBV2 and TRBJ2-2; possible D gene TRBD2, 5 bases. This CDR3 comprises 11 residues. The V end lost 4 bases, the J end lost 13 bases, and 10 bases lay between the germline ends. Germline values: CDR1 SNHLY, CDR2 FYNNEI. The CDR3 DNA reads as TGTGCCAGCAGTGTTGCGGGTTGGCTGTTTTTT. Its translation is CASSVAGWLFF.

The chain employs TRBV14 and TRBJ2-2; unclear D gene. Germline loops: CDR1 SGHDN, CDR2 FVKESK. The V gene lost 2 bases and the J gene lost 1 base, with 2 bases spanning the gap. The CDR3 is made up of 13 amino acids. Here the CDR3 reads CASSQQNTGELFF. The CDR3 DNA reads TGTGCCAGCAGCCAACAGAACACCGGGGAGCTGTTTTTT.

The chain is built from TRBV2 and TRBJ1-1, with 12 nucleotides matching TRBD1. CDR1 is SNHLY, CDR2 FYNNEI, per germline. The CDR3 has 15 amino acids. The trim removed 9 bases at V and 5 bases at J, leaving 10 bases unmatched. CDR3 DNA: TGTGCCAGTCGGGGGACAGGGGGCGCACGGACTGAAGCTTTCTTT. Translation gives CASRGTGGARTEAFF.

The J gene is TRBJ2-2, the V gene TRBV9; 7 nucleotides match TRBD2. V lost 4 bases to trimming and J lost 1 base; unmatched junction nucleotides: 7. The length of the CDR3 is 16 residues. Per germline, CDR1 SGDLS and CDR2 YYNGEE. The CDR3 bases are TGTGCCAGCAGCATCCGAGCGGGGCAGAACACCGGGGAGCTGTTTTTT. Encoded protein: CASSIRAGQNTGELFF.

This clone occurred once. The genes are TRBV19 and TRBJ2-7; TRBD1 aligns across 8 bases. Germline V gene data show CDR1 as LNHDA and CDR2 as SQIVND (reference sequence). Trimming took 5 bases from V and 0 from J; bases not matched to a gene: 6. This CDR3 contains 15 residues. CDR3: CASSFLGQASYEQYF. The CDR3 DNA reads TGTGCCAGTAGTTTCCTGGGACAGGCCTCCTACGAGCAGTACTTC.

In this sample, this clone turned up a few times. This chain joins TRBV4-3 and TRBJ1-6; a possible D gene is TRBD1 (6 bases). This CDR3 region has 15 residues. The V gene's germline CDR1 is LGHNA and CDR2 YSLEER. Trimming stripped 0 bases from V and 9 bases from J, with 12 bases between. This chain's CDR3 is CASSQDGGDGSPLHF. The CDR3 DNA reads as TGCGCCAGCAGCCAAGATGGGGGCGACGGTTCACCCCTCCACTTT.

V and J are TRBV27 and TRBJ2-1; TRBD2 matches 9 bases. The germline V gene has CDR1 MNHEY and CDR2 SMNVEV (reference sequence). V dropped 4 bases and J dropped 4; count of bases not matched to a gene: 11. CDR3 length: 17 residues. CDR3 region: CASSSSGAGPPYNEQFF. In DNA form, the CDR3 reads TGTGCCAGCAGTTCTAGCGGGGCCGGGCCCCCTTACAATGAGCAGTTCTTC.

The V and J genes are TRBV5-4 and TRBJ1-6, with D tentatively TRBD1 (5 bases). From germline, CDR1 is SGHNT and CDR2 YYREEE (reference sequence). Trimming cost V 3 bases and J 9 bases, with 16 bases left between them. CDR3 length equals 15 residues. The CDR3 region is CASSSAQGLASPLHF. The CDR3 DNA sequence: TGTGCCAGCAGCTCCGCCCAGGGTCTAGCTTCACCCCTCCACTTT.

J is TRBJ2-5 and V is TRBV5-6; D is unclear. CDR3 size: 15 residues. The V end was cut by 1 base, the J end by 1 base, with 11 bases between. The germline CDR1 and CDR2 sequences are SGHDT and YYEEEE. CDR3: CASSLSKSAQETQYF. DNA of the CDR3: TGTGCCAGCAGCTTGTCCAAATCCGCCCAAGAGACCCAGTACTTC.

The chain carries TRBV19 and TRBJ2-1, with TRBD1 identical over 7 bases. CDR1 is LNHDA, CDR2 SQIVND, per germline (reference sequence). This CDR3 region has 13 residues. The junction had 8 bases not matched to a gene; V was cut back by 9 bases and J by 6 bases. The CDR3 bases are TGTGCCAGCGGACAGGTGGCATCCAATGAGCAGTTCTTC. It codes for CASGQVASNEQFF.

This chain joins TRBV15 and TRBJ2-5; no definite D call. V lost 0 bases to trimming and J lost 2 bases, with 4 bases between them. CDR3 length equals 13 residues. Germline V gives CDR1 LNHNV, CDR2 YYDKDF (reference sequence). Here the CDR3 reads CATSRDQQETQYF. DNA of the CDR3: TGTGCCACCAGCAGAGATCAACAAGAGACCCAGTACTTC.

The chain couples TRBV7-9 to TRBJ2-5; tentative D call: TRBD2 (6 bases). Germline CDR1 reads SEHNR; CDR2 reads FQNEAQ (reference sequence). V was pared by 8 bases and J by 2 bases, with 6 bases between. The CDR3 is 11 amino acids. CDR3 region: CASGLQETQYF. The CDR3 DNA reads TGTGCCAGCGGACTACAAGAGACCCAGTACTTC.